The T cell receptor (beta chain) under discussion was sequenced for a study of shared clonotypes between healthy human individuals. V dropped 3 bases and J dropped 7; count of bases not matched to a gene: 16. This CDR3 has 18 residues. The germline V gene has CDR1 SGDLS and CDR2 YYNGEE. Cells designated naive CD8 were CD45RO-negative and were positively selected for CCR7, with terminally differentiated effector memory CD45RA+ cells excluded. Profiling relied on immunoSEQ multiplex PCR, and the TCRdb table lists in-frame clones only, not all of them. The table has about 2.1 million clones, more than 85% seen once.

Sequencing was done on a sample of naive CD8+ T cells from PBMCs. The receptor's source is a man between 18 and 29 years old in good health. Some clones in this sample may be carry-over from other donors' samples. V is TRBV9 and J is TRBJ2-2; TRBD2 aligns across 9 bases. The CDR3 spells CASSAPRGASGKGGELFF. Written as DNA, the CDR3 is TGTGCCAGCAGCGCCCCCAGGGGTGCTAGCGGGAAGGGCGGGGAGCTGTTTTTT.